The entry that follows covers one T cell receptor (beta chain) sequence. Its antigen is still unknown. The study ran its PCR with 60 Vbeta and 13 Jbeta primers. Using immunoSEQ multiplex PCR, the repertoire was profiled, and TCRdb retains in-frame clones only, with some absent. The profile shows around 90,000 clones, around 85% of them singletons. This sample is drawn from a study of cytomegalovirus exposure and HLA in healthy donors. Study observations and caveats: Indistinguishable V segments, including TRBV6-2 and TRBV6-3, were excluded.

The CDR3 contains 17 residues. Germline V gives CDR1 MGHRA, CDR2 YSYEKL. V trimming: 0 bases; J trimming: 4 bases; junction bases outside the gene matches: 9. The V and J genes are TRBV4-1 and TRBJ2-3; TRBD2 matches 8 bases. The receptor comes from a man younger than 45 in good health and CMV-seronegative. Sequencing used PBMCs. CDR3 bases: TGCGCCAGCAGCCAAGATGGGTCGGGGGGGCCGGCAGATACGCAGTATTTT. This sequence encodes CASSQDGSGGPADTQYF.